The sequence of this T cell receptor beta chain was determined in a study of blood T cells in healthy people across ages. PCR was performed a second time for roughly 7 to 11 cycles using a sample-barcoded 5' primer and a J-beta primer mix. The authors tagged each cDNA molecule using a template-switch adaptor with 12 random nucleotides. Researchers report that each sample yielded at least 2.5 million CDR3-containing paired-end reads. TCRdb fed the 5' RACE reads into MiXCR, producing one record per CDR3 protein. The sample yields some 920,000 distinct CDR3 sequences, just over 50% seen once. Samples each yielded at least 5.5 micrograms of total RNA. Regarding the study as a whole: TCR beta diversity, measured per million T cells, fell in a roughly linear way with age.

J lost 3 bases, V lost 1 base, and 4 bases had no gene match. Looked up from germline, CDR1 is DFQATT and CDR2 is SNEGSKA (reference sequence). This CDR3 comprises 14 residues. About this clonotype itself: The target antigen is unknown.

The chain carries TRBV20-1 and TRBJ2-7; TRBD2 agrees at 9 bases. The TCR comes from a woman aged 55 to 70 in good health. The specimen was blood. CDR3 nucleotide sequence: TGCAGTGCTAGAGCGAGCGGGAGGCTCTACGAGCAGTACTTC. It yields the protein CSARASGRLYEQYF.